Following are 24 T cell receptor beta chains from one sample sequenced in a study of blood T cells in healthy people across ages. The second PCR ran about 6 to 11 cycles with a sample-barcoded 5' primer and J-beta primers. TCRdb processed the 5' RACE reads anew with MiXCR; each CDR3 protein has one entry. The table records roughly 2 million distinct CDR3 sequences, about 50% of them present only once. The specimen was blood. The receptors shown here come from a woman aged 40 to 50 in good health.

This clonotype came up a few times. The rearrangement links TRBV7-8 to TRBJ1-2, with D tentatively TRBD1 (6 bases). CDR3 length equals 16 residues. The germline V gene encodes CDR1 SGHVS and CDR2 FQNEAQ. Trimming shortened V by 5 bases and J by 0 bases, and 16 bases separated the two germline ends. The CDR3 here is CASSDYRDQANYGYTF. As DNA, the CDR3 is TGTGCCAGCAGCGATTACAGGGACCAAGCTAACTATGGCTACACCTTC.

V gene TRBV5-1 combines with J gene TRBJ2-1; TRBD2 is a possible D gene (5 bases). This CDR3 is 16 amino acids long. Germline values: CDR1 SGHRS, CDR2 YFSETQ. V lost 0 bases and J lost 0, with 10 bases in between. The DNA of the CDR3 is TGCGCCAGCAGCTTGGCCGAGGGTAGCTCCTACAATGAGCAGTTCTTC. Its translation is CASSLAEGSSYNEQFF.

Turning to this clonotype: One junction end disagrees with the germline gene, perhaps due to a read error. The V call is TRBV14, the J call TRBJ2-7; TRBD2 aligns across 9 bases. The CDR3 is 15 amino acids. CDR1 SGHDN and CDR2 FVKESK come from the germline V gene. The DNA of the CDR3 is TGTGCCGGCAGCCAAGTAGCGGGGGCCGGGAATGAGCAGTACTTC. It codes for CAGSQVAGAGNEQYF. Full variable domain (rest looked up from reference TRBV14 and TRBJ2-7): EAGVTQFPSHSVIEKGQTVTLRCDPISGHDNLYWYRRVMGKEIKFLLHFVKESKQDESGMPNNRFLAERTGGTYSTLKVQPAELEDSGVYFCAGSQVAGAGNEQYFGPGTRLTVT.

The rearrangement joins TRBV4-1 to TRBJ1-2, with D perhaps matching TRBD1 (6 bases). CDR1 MGHRA and CDR2 YSYEKL come from the germline V gene. This CDR3 has 17 residues. V dropped 4 bases and J dropped 3 bases, with 21 bases sitting between them. This CDR3 reads CASSLTETHRVDYGYTF. The CDR3 DNA is TGCGCCAGCAGCCTAACCGAAACCCACAGGGTTGACTATGGCTACACCTTC.

The V and J genes are TRBV20-1 and TRBJ2-7; tentative D call: TRBD1 (6 bases). V lost 6 bases and J 3 bases, leaving 15 bases between the germline ends. There are 13 residues in the CDR3. Germline lookup yields CDR1 DFQATT and CDR2 SNEGSKA (reference sequence). The CDR3 sequence: CSAQPGHLYEQYF. CDR3 DNA sequence: TGCAGTGCCCAACCGGGACACCTCTACGAGCAGTACTTC.

This clonotype has a handful of counts. CDR3 sequence (DNA): TGTGCCAGCAGTCCGGACTCCGGTGGTAGGGACGTGCAGTACTTC. Its translation: CASSPDSGGRDVQYF. V gene TRBV6-4 combines with J gene TRBJ2-5; tentatively, D is TRBD1 or TRBD2 (5 bases each). The ends were cut back, 5 bases at V and 11 bases at J, with 24 bases in the middle. Germline CDR1 is MRHNA and CDR2 is SNTAGT. This CDR3 has 15 residues.

The genes are TRBV20-1 and TRBJ1-5; 8 nucleotides line up with TRBD1. Germline V gene lookup returns CDR1 DFQATT and CDR2 SNEGSKA (reference sequence). The V gene end was trimmed by 4 bases and the J gene end by 6 bases; junction bases not matched to a gene: 8. This CDR3 comprises 14 residues. CDR3 bases: TGCAGTGCTATCGCGCAGGGGGCGGGTCAGCCCCAGCATTTT. It encodes CSAIAQGAGQPQHF.

The chain combines TRBV28 with TRBJ1-2; D is unresolved. The CDR3 has 16 residues. V dropped 5 bases and J dropped 4 bases, with 20 bases sitting between them. CDR1 and CDR2 (germline): MDHEN, SYDVKM. The DNA of the CDR3 is TGTGCCAGCAGTCCTGGGCCCGTGTCCCGCTTCTATGGCTACACCTTC. It codes for CASSPGPVSRFYGYTF.

The chain employs TRBV6-5 and TRBJ2-7, with 11 positions matching TRBD2. V gave up 5 bases and J gave up 0 bases; unmatched junction bases: 6. CDR3 length: 16 amino acids. From germline, CDR1 is MNHEY and CDR2 SVGAGI. This CDR3 is CASSPPSGGSSYEQYF. CDR3 bases: TGTGCCAGCAGTCCCCCTAGCGGGGGGAGCTCCTACGAGCAGTACTTC.

This chain uses TRBV29-1 with TRBJ1-2; D uncertain. Germline assignment: CDR1 SQVTM and CDR2 ANQGSEA. This CDR3 has 13 amino acids. V lost 6 bases, J lost 2 bases, and 13 bases lay in between. CDR3 bases: TGCAGCGTAACCGCCGGAGGGAACTATGGCTACACCTTC. Translation gives CSVTAGGNYGYTF.

The count of this clonotype is one. The chain combines TRBV7-2 with TRBJ2-3; D possibly matches TRBD1 or TRBD2 (5 bases each). The CDR3 runs to 18 residues. V dropped 4 bases and J dropped 0 bases, with 20 bases sitting between them. From germline, CDR1 is SGHTA and CDR2 FQGNSA. The CDR3 spells CASSSPGTDLHSTDTQYF. CDR3 nucleotide sequence: TGTGCCAGCAGCTCGCCGGGGACGGATCTCCATAGCACAGATACGCAGTATTTT.

The genes are TRBV11-2 and TRBJ2-1, with 7 nucleotides matching TRBD2. The J segment lost 8 bases and the V segment lost 5 bases, leaving 15 bases of the junction unmatched. The CDR3 runs to 16 residues. Germline V gives CDR1 SGHAT, CDR2 FQNNGV. The CDR3 region has the DNA TGTGCCAGCAGCCGAAGCCCGGCGGGGGACCTCGATGAGCAGTTCTTC. Protein: CASSRSPAGDLDEQFF. The full variable domain, rest sourced from reference TRBV11-2 and TRBJ2-1, is EAGVAQSPRYKIIEKRQSVAFWCNPISGHATLYWYQQILGQGPKLLIQFQNNGVVDDSQLPKDRFSAERLKGVDSTLKIQPAKLEDSAVYLCASSRSPAGDLDEQFFGPGTRLTVL.

This sequence joins TRBV6-6 and TRBJ2-1, with a possible D match to TRBD2 (6 bases). Germline lookup yields CDR1 MNHNY and CDR2 SVGAGI (reference sequence). The CDR3 covers 14 residues. V was shortened by 6 bases and J by 13 bases, with 22 bases between the two germline ends. The CDR3 nucleotides read TGTGCCAGCAGCGAGGGAGGAGCAGCAGAGACCCAGTTCTTC. This sequence encodes CASSEGGAAETQFF.

The genes are TRBV12-3 or TRBV12-4 and TRBJ1-5; the match to TRBD1 covers 7 bases. The CDR3 loop spans 15 amino acids. Trimming removed 5 bases from V and 3 bases from J; junction bases left unmatched: 7. Here the CDR3 reads CASSASGQVNQPQHF. CDR3 in DNA: TGTGCCAGCAGTGCCTCTGGACAGGTCAATCAGCCCCAGCATTTT.

J is TRBJ1-5 and V is TRBV25-1; D possibly corresponds to TRBD1 (5 bases). The CDR3 is 14 residues long. CDR1 and CDR2 (germline): MGHDK, SYGVNS. V lost 8 bases and J lost 6, with 17 bases in between. The CDR3 spells CASGPGISGQPQHF. The CDR3 bases are TGTGCCAGCGGCCCAGGGATTTCGGGTCAGCCCCAGCATTTT. Filled out from reference TRBV25-1 and TRBJ1-5, the complete variable domain reads EADIYQTPRYLVIGTGKKITLECSQTMGHDKMYWYQQDPGMELHLIHYSYGVNSTEKGDLSSESTVSRIRTEHFPLTLESARPSHTSQYLCASGPGISGQPQHFGDGTRLSIL.

This rearrangement joins TRBV5-1 to TRBJ2-5, with a tentative D call TRBD1 (6 bases). V was shortened by 1 base and J by 3 bases, with 10 bases between the two germline ends. The germline CDR1 and CDR2 sequences are SGHRS and YFSETQ. This CDR3 is built from 14 residues. The CDR3 DNA follows: TGCGCCAGCAGCTTGTCACAGGGAGAAGAGACCCAGTACTTC. Translating gives CASSLSQGEETQYF. The whole variable domain, remainder taken from reference TRBV5-1 and TRBJ2-5, is KAGVTQTPRYLIKTRGQQVTLSCSPISGHRSVSWYQQTPGQGLQFLFEYFSETQRNKGNFPGRFSGRQFSNSRSEMNVSTLELGDSALYLCASSLSQGEETQYFGPGTRLLVL.

The chain carries TRBV7-2 and TRBJ2-7, with 9 bases fitting TRBD1. The germline V gene has CDR1 SGHTA and CDR2 FQGNSA. The junction had 4 bases not matched to a gene; V was cut back by 2 bases and J by 5 bases. This CDR3 is built from 14 residues. CDR3 sequence: CASSLTGGYNEQYF. Here the CDR3 DNA reads TGTGCCAGCAGCTTAACAGGGGGCTATAACGAGCAGTACTTC. Filled out from reference TRBV7-2 and TRBJ2-7, the complete variable domain reads GAGVSQSPSNKVTEKGKDVELRCDPISGHTALYWYRQSLGQGLEFLIYFQGNSAPDKSGLPSDRFSAERTGGSVSTLTIQRTQQEDSAVYLCASSLTGGYNEQYFGPGTRLTVT.

This clonotype has only a few counts. The V gene is TRBV4-3, the J gene TRBJ2-3; D gene ambiguous. Deletions cut 4 bases from V and 1 base from J, with 12 bases between. Germline V gene sequence: CDR1 LGHNA, CDR2 YSLEER. The CDR3 sequence is 15 residues long. In DNA form, the CDR3 reads TGCGCCAGCAGCCGAACGACGGTCGGCACAGATACGCAGTATTTT. Translation gives CASSRTTVGTDTQYF.

This clonotype was seen just once. The chain joins TRBV29-1 to TRBJ2-7; TRBD2 agrees at 7 bases. Germline CDR1 SQVTM, CDR2 ANQGSEA. Trimming took 4 bases from V and 2 from J; bases not matched to a gene: 8. This CDR3 has 14 residues. The CDR3 loop reads CSVGLRAGPYEQYF. The CDR3 DNA reads as TGCAGCGTTGGATTACGAGCGGGGCCCTACGAGCAGTACTTC.

Many counts were recorded for this clonotype. The chain joins TRBV28 to TRBJ2-6, with a weak D call TRBD2 (5 bases). Trimming pared 3 bases from V and 3 bases from J, leaving 9 bases between. From germline, CDR1 is MDHEN and CDR2 SYDVKM. This CDR3 spans 15 amino acids. CDR3 DNA sequence: TGTGCCAGCAGTTTGGGCGGAGGTGGGGCCAACGTCCTGACTTTC. Translation: CASSLGGGGANVLTF.

The chain has TRBV7-2 and TRBJ2-3, with 7 nucleotides matching TRBD1. CDR1 is SGHTA and CDR2 is FQGNSA in the germline V gene. The CDR3 contains 16 residues. The V segment lost 1 base and the J segment 2 bases; nucleotides outside the gene matches: 6. The DNA of the CDR3 is TGTGCCAGCAGCTTAGGCTGGGGGACAGCCACAGATACGCAGTATTTT. Translation: CASSLGWGTATDTQYF.

The genes are TRBV6-5 and TRBJ1-5; weak D call: TRBD1 (6 bases). The CDR3 has 15 amino acids. Trimming cost V 5 bases and J 4 bases, with 15 bases left between them. Germline V gene data show CDR1 as MNHEY and CDR2 as SVGAGI. CDR3 bases: TGTGCCAGCAGTAGGGTGACAGGAGTTAATCAGCCCCAGCATTTT. Its protein is CASSRVTGVNQPQHF.

The chain joins TRBV11-2 to TRBJ2-7; 8 bases match TRBD1. This CDR3 is built from 16 residues. Germline values: CDR1 SGHAT, CDR2 FQNNGV. V shed 1 base, J shed 2 bases, and the junction held 7 bases outside the gene matches. Here the CDR3 DNA reads TGTGCCAGCAGCTTAGGTGGCTTCAGGGGGCCCTACGAGCAGTACTTC. Its translation: CASSLGGFRGPYEQYF. The full variable domain, its missing parts supplied by reference TRBV11-2 and TRBJ2-7, is EAGVAQSPRYKIIEKRQSVAFWCNPISGHATLYWYQQILGQGPKLLIQFQNNGVVDDSQLPKDRFSAERLKGVDSTLKIQPAKLEDSAVYLCASSLGGFRGPYEQYFGPGTRLTVT.

The rearrangement uses TRBV28 and TRBJ2-3, with 8 positions matching TRBD2. V shed 2 bases and J 11 bases; nucleotides not matched to a gene: 12. The CDR3 is 15 residues long. The germline CDR1 and CDR2 sequences are MDHEN and SYDVKM. The CDR3 loop reads CASSLAGGPSALQYF. For the CDR3, the DNA is TGTGCCAGCAGTTTAGCGGGGGGCCCATCGGCACTGCAGTATTTT.